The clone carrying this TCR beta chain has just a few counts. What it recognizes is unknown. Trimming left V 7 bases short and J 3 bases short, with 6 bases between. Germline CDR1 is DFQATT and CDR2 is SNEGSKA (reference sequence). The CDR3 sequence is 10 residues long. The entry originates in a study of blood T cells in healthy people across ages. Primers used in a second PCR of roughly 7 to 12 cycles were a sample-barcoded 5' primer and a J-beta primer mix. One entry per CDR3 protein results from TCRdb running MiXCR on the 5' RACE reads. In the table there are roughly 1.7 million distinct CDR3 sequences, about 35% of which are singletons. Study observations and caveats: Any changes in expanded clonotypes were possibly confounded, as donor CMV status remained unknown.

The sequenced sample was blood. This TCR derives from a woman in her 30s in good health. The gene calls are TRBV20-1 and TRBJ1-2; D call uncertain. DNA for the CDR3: TGCAGTGATCTTGACTATGGCTACACCTTC. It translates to CSDLDYGYTF.